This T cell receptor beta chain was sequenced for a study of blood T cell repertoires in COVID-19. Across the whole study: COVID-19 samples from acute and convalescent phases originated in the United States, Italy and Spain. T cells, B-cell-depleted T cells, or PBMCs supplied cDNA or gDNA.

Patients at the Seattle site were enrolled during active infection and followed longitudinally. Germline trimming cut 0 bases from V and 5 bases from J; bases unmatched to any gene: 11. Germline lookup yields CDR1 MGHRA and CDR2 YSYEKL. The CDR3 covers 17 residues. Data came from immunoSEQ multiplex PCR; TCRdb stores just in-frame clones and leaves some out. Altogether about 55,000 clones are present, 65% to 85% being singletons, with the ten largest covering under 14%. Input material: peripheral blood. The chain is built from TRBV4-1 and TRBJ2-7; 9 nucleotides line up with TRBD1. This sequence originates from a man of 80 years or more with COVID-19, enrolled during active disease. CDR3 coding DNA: TGCGCCAGCAGCCAAGATAGAGGGACAGGGCAGGCGAACGAGCAGTACTTC. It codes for CASSQDRGTGQANEQYF.